This TCR beta chain was identified during a study of T cells after yellow fever vaccination. Broader study findings: The study re-detected most primary-vaccination clones after the booster (roughly 96% CD4, almost 90% CD8). Though it reached lower strength, the secondary response hit its peak faster, day 5 versus 15. High-abundance clonotypes from the bulk population could contaminate FACS-sorted repertoires.

TCR cDNA was made by 5'RACE template switching, adding a universal primer site and UMIs. Using its own MiXCR run on the 5' RACE reads, TCRdb lists one record per CDR3 protein. The data hold fewer than 350,000 distinct CDR3 sequences, with around 4.5% observed a single time. V trimming: 0 bases; J trimming: 9 bases; junction bases outside the gene matches: 6. This CDR3 spans 15 amino acids. Germline-derived CDR1 and CDR2 are LGHNA and YSLEER. This clonotype has a handful of counts. Its antigen remains unknown. Here the sequenced sample was PBMCs, taken 15 days after the yellow fever booster vaccination. This chain connects TRBV4-3 to TRBJ2-1; 9 nucleotides line up with TRBD2. The receptor comes from a man between 18 and 35 years old who received the YFV17D yellow fever vaccine. The CDR3 nucleotides read TGCGCCAGCAGCCAAGATCCTAGCGGGACCAGTGAGCAGTTCTTC. This gives the protein CASSQDPSGTSEQFF.